This TCR beta chain was sequenced for a study of OX40 agonist ivuxolimab in advanced cancers. About the research overall: In three patients, partial responses were observed, one with hepatocellular carcinoma and two with cutaneous melanoma.

General study points: Relatively little clonal expansion, among the lowest observed, appeared in partial responders at 0.1-3.0 mg/kg.

As regards this clone: The antigen is unknown.

Profiled with immunoSEQ multiplex PCR; TCRdb holds only in-frame clones, not every one. Here the sample spans some 150,000 clones, about nine tenths being singletons. This specimen was CD4+ or CD8+ T cells sorted from blood, taken in a trial of the OX40 agonist ivuxolimab. This clonotype was sampled from an adult with an advanced solid tumor such as melanoma, head and neck, liver or kidney cancer.

For the CDR3, the DNA is TGTGCCAGCACCGGGACAGGGGGATGGAATGAGCAGTTCTTC. It codes for CASTGTGGWNEQFF. The chain combines TRBV2 with TRBJ2-1, with 11 bases that match TRBD1. The germline V gene has CDR1 SNHLY and CDR2 FYNNEI. This CDR3 region has 14 residues. V gave up 7 bases and J gave up 7 bases; unmatched junction bases: 6.